Presented here are 17 T cell receptor beta chains from one specimen sequenced in a study of blood T cell repertoires in COVID-19. The assay was immunoSEQ multiplex PCR, and TCRdb's table has in-frame clones only and misses some. This repertoire shows over 45,000 clones, around 84% found once; its top ten account for 4.4%. Sequenced sample: peripheral blood. These receptors were collected from a man aged 50-60 years with active COVID-19.

V gene TRBV10-3 combines with J gene TRBJ2-1; 7 bases agree with TRBD2. The CDR3 has 14 amino acids. Germline-derived CDR1 and CDR2 are ENHRY and SYGVKD. Trimming took 0 bases from V and 5 from J; bases not matched to a gene: 1. This chain's CDR3 is CAISESGTNNEQFF. The CDR3 DNA sequence: TGTGCCATCAGTGAGTCCGGGACTAACAATGAGCAGTTCTTC.

This chain joins TRBV5-1 and TRBJ1-4; possibly TRBD1 for D (6 bases). The germline CDR1 and CDR2 sequences are SGHRS and YFSETQ. V shed 4 bases and J shed 7 bases, with 11 bases lying between them. The CDR3 runs to 13 residues. DNA for the CDR3: TGCGCCAGCAGCAAAACAGGGTTTGAAAAACTGTTTTTT. Translated: CASSKTGFEKLFF. The full variable domain, with the rest looked up from reference TRBV5-1 and TRBJ1-4, is KAGVTQTPRYLIKTRGQQVTLSCSPISGHRSVSWYQQTPGQGLQFLFEYFSETQRNKGNFPGRFSGRQFSNSRSEMNVSTLELGDSALYLCASSKTGFEKLFFGSGTQLSVL.

CDR3 DNA: TGTGCCAGCAGCTTAAGGCCAGGGAGGAGGACTGAAGCTTTCTTT. Amino acids: CASSLRPGRRTEAFF. The chain joins TRBV7-9 to TRBJ1-1, with D maybe TRBD1 (5 bases). In germline, CDR1 is SEHNR, CDR2 FQNEAQ (reference sequence). There are 15 residues in the CDR3. V dropped 2 bases and J dropped 5 bases, with 15 bases sitting between them. Using reference TRBV7-9 and TRBJ1-1 for the parts outside the CDR3, the full variable domain is DTGVSQNPRHKITKRGQNVTFRCDPISEHNRLYWYRQTLGQGPEFLTYFQNEAQLEKSRLLSDRFSAERPKGSFSTLEIQRTEQGDSAMYLCASSLRPGRRTEAFFGQGTRLTVV.

The J gene is TRBJ2-7, the V gene TRBV2; possibly TRBD1 for D (8 bases). The V gene's germline CDR1 is SNHLY and CDR2 FYNNEI. The V end lost 6 bases, the J end lost 7 bases, and 22 bases lay between the germline ends. There are 15 residues in the CDR3. CDR3 in amino acids: CASRGSGGGGLEQYF. CDR3 coding DNA: TGTGCCAGCAGAGGATCAGGGGGCGGGGGACTTGAGCAGTACTTC.

The rearrangement uses TRBV7-8 and TRBJ2-3; TRBD2 matches at 9 bases. V was pared by 5 bases and J by 2 bases, with 11 bases of the junction left unmatched. CDR1 is SGHVS and CDR2 is FQNEAQ in the germline V gene. CDR3 length equals 17 residues. The CDR3 region has the DNA TGTGCCAGCAGCCCCCGCGGGGGGGCCGGGGTCACAGATACGCAGTATTTT. Translation: CASSPRGGAGVTDTQYF.

The rearrangement uses TRBV4-1 and TRBJ2-3, with 8 bases lining up with TRBD2. This CDR3 is built from 15 residues. CDR1 is MGHRA, CDR2 YSYEKL, per germline. Trimming removed 4 bases from V and 1 base from J; junction bases left unmatched: 4. CDR3 residues: CASSLQAGGTDTQYF. CDR3 nucleotides: TGCGCCAGCAGCCTTCAAGCGGGGGGCACAGATACGCAGTATTTT.

The chain joins TRBV12-3 or TRBV12-4 to TRBJ2-7; D might be TRBD1 (6 bases). The V end lost 6 bases, the J end lost 2 bases, and 11 bases lay between the germline ends. This CDR3 has 13 residues. The DNA of the CDR3 is TGTGCCAGCAGGGCCGGGACAACCTACGAGCAGTACTTC. Protein: CASRAGTTYEQYF.

The gene calls are TRBV5-1 and TRBJ2-2; 7 nucleotides agree with TRBD2. CDR1 and CDR2 from the germline V gene are SGHRS and YFSETQ. The CDR3 length is 14 residues. With V trimmed by 4 bases and J by 7 bases, 7 bases remained unmatched. CDR3 loop: CASSVTSDYGELFF. CDR3 nucleotides: TGCGCCAGCAGCGTAACTAGCGACTACGGGGAGCTGTTTTTT.

This rearrangement joins TRBV10-2 to TRBJ2-7, with D perhaps TRBD1 (6 bases). The CDR3 is 13 amino acids. Trimming stripped 6 bases from V and 3 bases from J, with 12 bases between. Germline-derived CDR1 and CDR2 are WSHSY and SAAADI. The DNA for the CDR3 is TGCGCCAGCAGCCCCGGGACACACTACGAGCAGTACTTC. Translated: CASSPGTHYEQYF.

The chain recombines TRBV7-6 with TRBJ2-1; maybe TRBD1 (5 bases). Between the trimmed V and J ends, which lost 1 base and 4 bases, there was a span of 11 bases. Germline-derived CDR1 and CDR2 are SGHVS and FNYEAQ. This CDR3 has 15 amino acids. The CDR3 DNA reads as TGTGCCAGCAGCTTAGGGCAGGGTCCGTACAATGAGCAGTTCTTC. Its translation: CASSLGQGPYNEQFF.

The rearrangement links TRBV28 to TRBJ1-5; D is perhaps TRBD1 (6 bases). Trimming left V 7 bases short and J 7 bases short, with 17 bases between. Germline loops: CDR1 MDHEN, CDR2 SYDVKM. CDR3 size: 14 residues. The CDR3 nucleotides read TGTGCCAGCAAGCAGGGGAGGGGTGGGCAGCCCCAGCATTTT. Translated, it gives CASKQGRGGQPQHF.

V is TRBV13 and J is TRBJ1-2; 7 bases map to TRBD1. The CDR3 sequence is 16 residues long. With V trimmed by 2 bases and J by 6 bases, 12 bases remained unmatched. Per germline, CDR1 PRHDT and CDR2 FYEKMQ (reference sequence). CDR3 sequence reads: CASSLPEDDRANGYTF. The CDR3 DNA reads as TGTGCCAGCAGCTTACCCGAGGACGACAGGGCAAATGGCTACACCTTC.

The genes are TRBV6-5 and TRBJ1-2; no reliable D call. Trimming took 7 bases from V and 2 from J, leaving 11 bases between them. In germline, CDR1 is MNHEY, CDR2 SVGAGI. This CDR3 contains 13 residues. The CDR3 DNA sequence: TGTGCCAGCACCCAACGGGGAAACTATGGCTACACCTTC. This codes for CASTQRGNYGYTF.

This rearrangement joins TRBV10-1 to TRBJ2-3; the D is unclear. In germline, CDR1 is WNHNN, CDR2 SYGVQD (reference sequence). CDR3 length equals 14 residues. Trimming cost V 4 bases and J 0 bases, with 8 bases left between them. The CDR3 coding sequence is TGCGCCAGCAGTGTCGTCCCTAGCACAGATACGCAGTATTTT. It translates to CASSVVPSTDTQYF.

This chain uses TRBV5-1 with TRBJ2-7; 16 bases agree with TRBD2. V lost 3 bases, J lost 0 bases, and 3 bases stayed unmatched. Germline lookup yields CDR1 SGHRS and CDR2 YFSETQ. The CDR3 runs 17 residues. CDR3 bases: TGCGCCAGCAGCTCGGGACTAGCGGGGGGGAGCTCCTACGAGCAGTACTTC. Translated: CASSSGLAGGSSYEQYF.

The rearrangement uses TRBV5-1 and TRBJ2-1; D not certain. Germline CDR1 reads SGHRS; CDR2 reads YFSETQ. Trimming stripped 3 bases from V and 4 bases from J, with 8 bases between. CDR3 length: 13 residues. The CDR3 DNA sequence: TGCGCCAGCAGCTCCCTGGAGTACAATGAGCAGTTCTTC. It translates to CASSSLEYNEQFF.

The genes are TRBV7-9 and TRBJ1-2; no firm D call. This CDR3 has 14 amino acids. Germline V gives CDR1 SEHNR, CDR2 FQNEAQ (reference sequence). The V end was cut by 0 bases, the J end by 1 base, with 6 bases between. The DNA for the CDR3 is TGTGCCAGCAGCTTAGCCGCGGGTAACTATGGCTACACCTTC. It yields the protein CASSLAAGNYGYTF. Full variable domain (outside the CDR3, taken from reference TRBV7-9 and TRBJ1-2): DTGVSQNPRHKITKRGQNVTFRCDPISEHNRLYWYRQTLGQGPEFLTYFQNEAQLEKSRLLSDRFSAERPKGSFSTLEIQRTEQGDSAMYLCASSLAAGNYGYTFGSGTRLTVV.